The 31 T cell receptor beta chains presented below share a single source sample, sequenced in a study of shared clonotypes between healthy human individuals. Clones were sequenced by immunoSEQ multiplex PCR, and TCRdb holds only the in-frame ones, with some missing. The sample consists of about 680,000 clones, about 92% of them appearing once. As defined, naive CD8 cells were CD45RO-negative and positively selected for CCR7, with terminally differentiated effector memory CD45RA+ cells excluded. The sample taken for sequencing was naive CD8+ T cells sorted from blood. Source of these receptors: a man aged 25-45 years in good health.

This chain uses TRBV18 with TRBJ2-7; 8 bases line up with TRBD2. Germline loops: CDR1 KGHSH, CDR2 LQKENI. The ends lost 5 bases at V and 2 bases at J; junction bases unmatched: 8. The CDR3 spans 15 residues. The DNA of the CDR3 is TGTGCCAGCTCATCGACTAGCGAACAACCCTACGAGCAGTACTTC. Encoded protein: CASSSTSEQPYEQYF.

The genes are TRBV5-6 and TRBJ2-1; 14 bases are shared with TRBD2. The V gene end was trimmed by 4 bases and the J gene end by 1 base; junction bases not matched to a gene: 7. CDR3 length: 18 amino acids. Germline V lookup: CDR1 SGHDT, CDR2 YYEEEE. CDR3 protein: CASSAGTSGSWSYNEQFF. In DNA form, the CDR3 reads TGTGCCAGCAGCGCGGGGACTAGCGGGAGTTGGTCCTACAATGAGCAGTTCTTC.

This chain links TRBV7-9 with TRBJ2-7; D is perhaps TRBD2 (7 bases). Germline CDR1 and CDR2: SEHNR and FQNEAQ (reference sequence). Trimming left V 1 base short and J 3 bases short, with 10 bases between. This CDR3 comprises 14 residues. The CDR3, as DNA: TGTGCCAGCAGCTTAGTCGGGGGGCACTACGAGCAGTACTTC. The encoded protein is CASSLVGGHYEQYF.

CDR3 amino acids: CASSPYNRDGDPQHF. The DNA of the CDR3 is TGTGCCAGCAGCCCCTATAACAGGGATGGTGATCCCCAGCATTTT. The chain carries TRBV7-2 and TRBJ1-5; perhaps TRBD1 as D (6 bases). Germline values: CDR1 SGHTA, CDR2 FQGNSA. The CDR3 runs 15 residues. Deletions cut 5 bases from V and 10 bases from J, with 21 bases between.

The rearrangement links TRBV28 to TRBJ2-3, with D perhaps matching TRBD2 (5 bases). Germline V lookup: CDR1 MDHEN, CDR2 SYDVKM. Trimming took off 3 bases at V and 0 bases at J, with 13 bases between the two ends. CDR3 length: 16 residues. The CDR3, as DNA: TGTGCCAGCAGTTTTAGAAAGACGGGGAGCACAGATACGCAGTATTTT. Protein: CASSFRKTGSTDTQYF.

This clone appeared a few times. V usage is TRBV19 and J usage is TRBJ2-7, with D possibly being TRBD1 (6 bases). Between the trimmed V and J ends, which lost 3 bases and 5 bases, there was a span of 8 bases. CDR1 is LNHDA and CDR2 is SQIVND in the germline V gene (reference sequence). There are 12 residues in the CDR3. Here the CDR3 reads CASSIRGDEQYF. The CDR3 region has the DNA TGTGCCAGTAGTATCAGGGGCGACGAGCAGTACTTC. Looking up the rest from reference TRBV19 and TRBJ2-7 gives the full variable domain: DGGITQSPKYLFRKEGQNVTLSCEQNLNHDAMYWYRQDPGQGLRLIYYSQIVNDFQKGDIAEGYSVSREKKESFPLTVTSAQKNPTAFYLCASSIRGDEQYFGPGTRLTVT.

The chain couples TRBV2 to TRBJ2-3, with 15 positions matching TRBD2. CDR3 length equals 19 residues. Per germline, CDR1 SNHLY and CDR2 FYNNEI. Losses at the gene ends were 9 bases for V and 2 bases for J; bases not matched to a gene: 15. The DNA for the CDR3 is TGTGCCAGTGATACTGGACTAGCGGGAGGGCCTTTGGACACAGATACGCAGTATTTT. This sequence encodes CASDTGLAGGPLDTDTQYF.

The rearrangement uses TRBV7-9 and TRBJ2-2; D not resolved. CDR1 is SEHNR and CDR2 is FQNEAQ in the germline V gene (reference sequence). This CDR3 has 15 amino acids. Deletions cut 5 bases from V and 3 bases from J, with 13 bases between. CDR3 in amino acids: CASSPPGEYTGELFF. The CDR3 DNA reads as TGTGCCAGCAGCCCCCCGGGCGAATACACCGGGGAGCTGTTTTTT.

This chain links TRBV5-4 with TRBJ2-1; TRBD1 matches at 9 bases. Trimming at V came to 3 bases and at J to 1 base, leaving 5 bases not matched to a gene. The CDR3 has 16 amino acids. Germline loops: CDR1 SGHNT, CDR2 YYREEE (reference sequence). The CDR3 region has the DNA TGTGCCAGCAGCTCCCCGGGACAGGGTTCCTACAATGAGCAGTTCTTC. Its translation is CASSSPGQGSYNEQFF.

V usage is TRBV4-3 and J usage is TRBJ1-1, with 9 bases that match TRBD1. Germline CDR1 is LGHNA and CDR2 is YSLEER. The CDR3 is 20 residues long. After removal of 5 bases from V and 1 base from J, the junction contained 20 bases not matched to a gene. The chain's CDR3 is CASSGGDGTGLFRRNTEAFF. CDR3 bases: TGCGCCAGCAGCGGGGGTGACGGGACAGGGTTATTTCGCCGGAACACTGAAGCTTTCTTT.

This clone appeared once. This chain connects TRBV5-5 to TRBJ2-7, with D possibly TRBD1 on 5 matching bases. The CDR3 extends over 14 amino acids. V dropped 0 bases and J dropped 3 bases, with 10 bases sitting between them. From germline, CDR1 is SGHKS and CDR2 YYEKEE (reference sequence). CDR3 residues: CASSLVQGHYEQYF. The DNA of the CDR3 is TGTGCCAGCAGCTTGGTTCAGGGCCACTACGAGCAGTACTTC.

The rearrangement uses TRBV28 and TRBJ2-5; D perhaps matches TRBD2 (5 bases). CDR3 length equals 15 residues. V was trimmed by 6 bases and J by 1 base, leaving 15 bases between them. Germline V gene data show CDR1 as MDHEN and CDR2 as SYDVKM. The CDR3 DNA reads as TGTGCCAGCAGCTATCACGACGGACTCCAAGAGACCCAGTACTTC. It encodes CASSYHDGLQETQYF.

The chain combines TRBV9 with TRBJ2-7; no firm D call. In germline, CDR1 is SGDLS, CDR2 YYNGEE. V lost 0 bases, J lost 2 bases, and 9 bases lay in between. The CDR3 covers 14 residues. CDR3 sequence (DNA): TGTGCCAGCAGCGTAGGTTCGACAACCTACGAGCAGTACTTC. Its protein is CASSVGSTTYEQYF. The full variable domain, in which reference TRBV9 and TRBJ2-7 provide the parts outside the CDR3, is DSGVTQTPKHLITATGQRVTLRCSPRSGDLSVYWYQQSLDQGLQFLIQYYNGEERAKGNILERFSAQQFPDLHSELNLSSLELGDSALYFCASSVGSTTYEQYFGPGTRLTVT.

V is TRBV5-6 and J is TRBJ1-1, with D possibly TRBD1 on 5 matching bases. Trimming shortened V by 5 bases and J by 4 bases, and 15 bases separated the two germline ends. The CDR3 is 14 residues long. CDR1 is SGHDT and CDR2 is YYEEEE in the germline V gene. The CDR3 is CASSNVGGSTEAFF. The CDR3 bases are TGTGCCAGCAGTAACGTGGGGGGGTCCACTGAAGCTTTCTTT. The whole variable domain, filled in from reference TRBV5-6 and TRBJ1-1, reads DAGVTQSPTHLIKTRGQQVTLRCSPKSGHDTVSWYQQALGQGPQFIFQYYEEEERQRGNFPDRFSGHQFPNYSSELNVNALLLGDSALYLCASSNVGGSTEAFFGQGTRLTVV.

The J gene is TRBJ2-7, the V gene TRBV25-1; possibly TRBD1 for D (6 bases). CDR1 and CDR2 from the germline V gene are MGHDK and SYGVNS. The V gene lost 9 bases and the J gene lost 4 bases, with 16 bases spanning the gap. This CDR3 region has 13 residues. CDR3 loop: CASSDSLWYEQYF. Written as DNA, the CDR3 is TGTGCCAGTTCGGACAGCCTTTGGTACGAGCAGTACTTC.

The V and J genes are TRBV6-5 and TRBJ1-1; D may be TRBD1 (5 bases). The CDR3 is 13 amino acids. V lost 8 bases and J lost 6, with 16 bases in between. CDR1 is MNHEY, CDR2 SVGAGI, per germline. The CDR3 DNA reads as TGTGCCAGCCTTTCGGGGCGGGGATCTGAAGCTTTCTTT. Residues: CASLSGRGSEAFF.

The rearrangement links TRBV30 to TRBJ2-5, with TRBD1 matching 10 bases. V lost 7 bases to trimming and J lost 4 bases; unmatched junction nucleotides: 15. The V gene's germline CDR1 is GTSNPN and CDR2 SVGIG (reference sequence). The CDR3 is 16 residues long. CDR3 region: CASNIPGQGSPETQYF. In nucleotides, the CDR3 is TGTGCCTCCAACATCCCGGGACAGGGGTCACCAGAGACCCAGTACTTC.

This chain connects TRBV10-3 to TRBJ2-1; 9 bases line up with TRBD2. Germline V gene data show CDR1 as ENHRY and CDR2 as SYGVKD. After removal of 1 base from V and 6 bases from J, the junction contained 4 bases not matched to a gene. CDR3 length equals 15 residues. The CDR3 DNA reads as TGTGCCATCAGTGAGTGGCTAGCGGGAAGCAATGAGCAGTTCTTC. Translation gives CAISEWLAGSNEQFF.

The DNA for the CDR3 is TGTGCCAGCAGGGATACTAGCGGGAGGGACATCTCGAATAATGAGCAGTTCTTC. Protein product: CASRDTSGRDISNNEQFF. This chain uses TRBV25-1 with TRBJ2-1, with 13 bases identical to TRBD2. There are 18 residues in the CDR3. Germline V gene sequence: CDR1 MGHDK, CDR2 SYGVNS. V dropped 6 bases and J dropped 7; count of bases not matched to a gene: 15.

J is TRBJ2-7 and V is TRBV4-1, with a possible D match to TRBD1 (6 bases). Trimming stripped 3 bases from V and 6 bases from J, with 15 bases between. The germline V gene has CDR1 MGHRA and CDR2 YSYEKL. This CDR3 is 14 amino acids long. The CDR3, as DNA: TGCGCCAGCAGCCAGGCCACAGGGATCTCCGAGCAGTACTTC. It codes for CASSQATGISEQYF.

The genes are TRBV7-9 and TRBJ1-1, with 9 positions matching TRBD1. The CDR3 sequence is 17 residues long. Losses at the gene ends were 1 base for V and 0 bases for J; bases not matched to a gene: 6. The germline CDR1 and CDR2 sequences are SEHNR and FQNEAQ (reference sequence). CDR3: CASSLGGQGSLNTEAFF. In DNA, the CDR3 is TGTGCCAGCAGCTTAGGGGGACAGGGATCATTGAACACTGAAGCTTTCTTT.

This chain links TRBV4-1 with TRBJ2-7; D is possibly TRBD1 (6 bases). Germline CDR1 and CDR2: MGHRA and YSYEKL. The V and J ends lost 1 base and 6 bases respectively, with 13 bases between them. The length of the CDR3 is 14 residues. DNA for the CDR3: TGCGCCAGCAGCCAAGTCCTCGGACAGCTCGAGCAGTACTTC. Translated, it gives CASSQVLGQLEQYF.

The rearrangement uses TRBV7-9 and TRBJ2-1; TRBD2 matches 11 bases. With 10 bases clipped from V and 3 bases from J, the junction kept 2 bases outside the gene matches. Germline CDR1 is SEHNR and CDR2 is FQNEAQ (reference sequence). The CDR3 is 13 residues long. Written as DNA, the CDR3 is TGTGCCACCACTAGCGGGAGCTACAATGAGCAGTTCTTC. This encodes CATTSGSYNEQFF.

This chain's CDR3 is CASSLVSGVGRSEQFF. CDR3 sequence (DNA): TGTGCCAGCAGCTTAGTGTCTGGTGTTGGGCGGTCGGAGCAGTTCTTC. The genes are TRBV7-9 and TRBJ2-1; unclear D gene. Germline V gene data show CDR1 as SEHNR and CDR2 as FQNEAQ (reference sequence). This CDR3 has 16 amino acids. Trimming left V 1 base short and J 10 bases short, with 20 bases between.

V is TRBV7-9 and J is TRBJ2-5; no clear D. Trimming cost V 5 bases and J 2 bases, with 0 bases left between them. The CDR3 covers 10 residues. Germline-derived CDR1 and CDR2 are SEHNR and FQNEAQ (reference sequence). This CDR3 is CASSQETQYF. The DNA for the CDR3 is TGTGCCAGCAGCCAAGAGACCCAGTACTTC.

This sequence joins TRBV5-8 and TRBJ2-1; 9 nucleotides line up with TRBD2. From germline, CDR1 is SGHTS and CDR2 YDEGEE. The CDR3 covers 15 residues. The V and J ends lost 0 bases and 11 bases, in that order; junction bases with no gene match: 9. For the CDR3, the DNA is TGTGCCAGCAGCTTGGCTAGGACTAGCGTGTGGAAGCAGTTCTTC. This sequence encodes CASSLARTSVWKQFF.

The count of this clone is one. The V and J genes are TRBV6-5 and TRBJ2-7, with 12 bases that match TRBD2. Germline CDR1 reads MNHEY; CDR2 reads SVGAGI. The CDR3 is 15 residues long. Trimming took 0 bases from V and 12 from J; bases not matched to a gene: 9. In nucleotides, the CDR3 is TGTGCCAGCAGTTACTCGTCGCTAGCGGGAGGGCCTACGTACTTC. This sequence encodes CASSYSSLAGGPTYF.

The chain uses TRBV11-2 and TRBJ2-3, with 9 bases identical to TRBD1. J lost 1 base, V lost 3 bases, and 2 bases had no gene match. The CDR3 loop spans 15 amino acids. Germline V CDR1 and CDR2: SGHAT, FQNNGV. The CDR3 DNA follows: TGTGCCAGCAGCTTGGGACAGGGCGGCACAGATACGCAGTATTTT. It is translated as CASSLGQGGTDTQYF.

This clone was detected once. The DNA for the CDR3 is TGCAGCGTTGATCTAACTGGGCTAGATAATGAGCAGTTCTTC. It codes for CSVDLTGLDNEQFF. This chain uses TRBV29-1 with TRBJ2-1; D remains unclear. Trimming left V 3 bases short and J 7 bases short, with 16 bases between. The germline V gene has CDR1 SQVTM and CDR2 ANQGSEA. The CDR3 covers 14 residues.

This clone occurred once. Other DNA sequences from this sample encode an identical CDR3 as well. The genes are TRBV7-9 and TRBJ2-5; TRBD2 might be the D (6 bases). The CDR3 length is 14 residues. The V gene lost 5 bases and the J gene lost 5 bases, with 15 bases spanning the gap. Germline assignment: CDR1 SEHNR and CDR2 FQNEAQ (reference sequence). The CDR3 region is CASSLGGGGETQYF. For the CDR3, the DNA is TGTGCCAGCAGCCTAGGTGGCGGAGGGGAGACCCAGTACTTC.

This clone has a single count. This sequence joins TRBV28 and TRBJ1-3; 7 bases are shared with TRBD1. Per the germline V gene, CDR1 is MDHEN and CDR2 is SYDVKM. This CDR3 comprises 15 residues. Unmatched junction bases numbered 8, after V lost 5 bases and J lost 4 bases. This CDR3 reads CASSPRDSFGNTIYF. The DNA for the CDR3 is TGTGCCAGCAGTCCGAGGGACAGTTTCGGAAACACCATATATTTT.